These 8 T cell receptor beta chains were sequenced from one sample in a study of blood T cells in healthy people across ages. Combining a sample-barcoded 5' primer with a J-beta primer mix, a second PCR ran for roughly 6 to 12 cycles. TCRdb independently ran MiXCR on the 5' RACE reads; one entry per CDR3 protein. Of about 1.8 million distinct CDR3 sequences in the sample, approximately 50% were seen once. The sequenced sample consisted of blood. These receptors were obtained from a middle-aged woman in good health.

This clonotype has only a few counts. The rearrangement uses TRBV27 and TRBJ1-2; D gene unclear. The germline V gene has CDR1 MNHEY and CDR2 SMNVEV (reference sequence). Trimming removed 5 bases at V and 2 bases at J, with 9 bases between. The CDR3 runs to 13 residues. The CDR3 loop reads CASSPTQNYGYTF. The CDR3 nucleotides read TGTGCCAGCAGTCCCACTCAAAACTATGGCTACACCTTC.

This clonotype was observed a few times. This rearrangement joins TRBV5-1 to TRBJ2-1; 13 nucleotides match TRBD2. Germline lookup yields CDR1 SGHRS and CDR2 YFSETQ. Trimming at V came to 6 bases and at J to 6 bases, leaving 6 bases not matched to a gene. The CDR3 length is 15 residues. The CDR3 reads CASNPTSGGINEQFF. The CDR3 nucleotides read TGCGCCAGCAACCCGACTAGCGGGGGGATCAATGAGCAGTTCTTC.

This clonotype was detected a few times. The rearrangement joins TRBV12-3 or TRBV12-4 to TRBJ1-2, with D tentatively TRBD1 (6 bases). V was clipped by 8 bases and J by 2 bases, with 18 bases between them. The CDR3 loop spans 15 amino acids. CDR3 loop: CASGFGWGGNYGYTF. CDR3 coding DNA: TGTGCCAGCGGATTTGGTTGGGGGGGCAACTATGGCTACACCTTC.

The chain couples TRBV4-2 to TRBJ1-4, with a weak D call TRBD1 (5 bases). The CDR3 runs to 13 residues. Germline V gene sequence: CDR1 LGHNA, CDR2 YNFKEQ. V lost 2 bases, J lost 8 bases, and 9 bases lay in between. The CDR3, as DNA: TGTGCCAGCAGCCAACCAGGGACCGAAAAACTGTTTTTT. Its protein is CASSQPGTEKLFF.

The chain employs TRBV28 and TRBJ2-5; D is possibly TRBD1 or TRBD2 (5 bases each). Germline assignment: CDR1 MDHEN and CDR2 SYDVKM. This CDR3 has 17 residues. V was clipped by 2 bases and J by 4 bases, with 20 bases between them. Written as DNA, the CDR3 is TGTGCCAGCAGTTTAGGGGTGAGGGGAGCCCCCCTAGAGACCCAGTACTTC. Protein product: CASSLGVRGAPLETQYF.

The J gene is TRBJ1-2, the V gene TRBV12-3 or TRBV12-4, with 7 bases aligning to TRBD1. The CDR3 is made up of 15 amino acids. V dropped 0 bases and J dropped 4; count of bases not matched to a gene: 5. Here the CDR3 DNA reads TGTGCCAGCAGTTTAGCGAGTCAGGGGGTCTATGGCTACACCTTC. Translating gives CASSLASQGVYGYTF.

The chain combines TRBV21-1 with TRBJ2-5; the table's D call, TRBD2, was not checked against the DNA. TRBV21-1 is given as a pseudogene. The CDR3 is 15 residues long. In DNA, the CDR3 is TGTGCCAGCGTCAATCGACTAGCGGTAGAAGAGACCCAGTACTTC. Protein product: CASVNRLAVEETQYF.

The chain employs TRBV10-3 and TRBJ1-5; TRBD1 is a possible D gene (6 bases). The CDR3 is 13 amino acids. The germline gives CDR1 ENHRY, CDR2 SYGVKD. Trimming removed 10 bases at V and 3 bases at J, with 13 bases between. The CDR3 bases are TGTGCCAGACGCAGGGGCTACAATCAGCCCCAGCATTTT. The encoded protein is CARRRGYNQPQHF.